The 3 T cell receptor beta chains below all came from one sample that was sequenced in a study of response to subunit inactivated influenza vaccine (dated by TCRdb to between 2017 and 2018). Library preparation used RT-PCR. The instrument was an Illumina HiSeq 2500. TCRdb took the public reads, trimmed them with fastp at Q25, ran MiXCR for clone calling and kept in-frame beta chains. A single entry per CDR3 protein holds the most common genes and DNA from its merged rows. The table for this sample lists 530,000 or so distinct CDR3 sequences; 13% to 15% of them were counted only once. Of the sample, over 8.5% is held by the ten largest clones. The source was PBMCs from blood, collected 12 days after vaccination. These receptors were obtained from a man in his fifties or sixties who received an inactivated influenza vaccine. Donor details come from another sample of the same person, matched by shared clones.

This clonotype was detected ten times or more. The gene calls are TRBV28 and TRBJ2-7, with a possible D match to TRBD2 (5 bases). CDR1 and CDR2 from the germline V gene are MDHEN and SYDVKM. The CDR3 sequence is 16 residues long. Trimming removed 5 bases at V and 5 bases at J, with 22 bases between. For the CDR3, the DNA is TGTGCCAGCAGTACATCTTACGGCCCCCGGACTGACGAGCAGTACTTC. This codes for CASSTSYGPRTDEQYF.

This clonotype has a handful of counts. This chain joins TRBV4-2 and TRBJ2-7; D is uncertain. V dropped 0 bases and J dropped 3 bases, with 15 bases sitting between them. The CDR3 is 16 residues long. Germline-derived CDR1 and CDR2 are LGHNA and YNFKEQ. DNA of the CDR3: TGTGCCAGCAGCCAAGATCAGCAGCGACCCTTCTACGAGCAGTACTTC. Translation: CASSQDQQRPFYEQYF.

This clonotype was seen at least ten times. The chain uses TRBV15 and TRBJ2-7; tentative D call: TRBD1 (6 bases). Germline V gene sequence: CDR1 LNHNV, CDR2 YYDKDF (reference sequence). V lost 0 bases and J 7 bases, leaving 13 bases between the germline ends. This CDR3 contains 14 residues. Here the CDR3 reads CATSREGRGREQYF. Written as DNA, the CDR3 is TGTGCCACCAGCAGAGAGGGCAGGGGACGGGAGCAGTACTTC.